These T cell receptor beta chains were read from a single sample in a study of blood T cell repertoires in COVID-19. Generated by immunoSEQ multiplex PCR, the TCRdb table keeps only in-frame clones and is missing some. Of 150,000 to 200,000 clones detected, just under 85% appear once; the ten largest clones hold about 20%. Sequencing used peripheral blood. The receptors derive from a woman of 80 years or more with acute or convalescent COVID-19. Both conserved end residues are part of each CDR3. A D gene is named only where the DNA matches it firmly. The listing skips clone size in some rows; elsewhere it reads once, few, many or a size class.

J gene: TRBJ1-2; CDR3 length: 14; D gene: -; V gene: TRBV27; clone size: few; CDR3 protein: CASSSLTGSRGYTF; CDR3 DNA: TGTGCCAGCAGTTCCCTCACCGGGAGCAGGGGCTACACCTTC
J gene: TRBJ2-5; CDR3 length: 15; D gene: TRBD2; V gene: TRBV9; clone size: once; CDR3 protein: CASSVSGRIQETQYF; CDR3 DNA: TGTGCCAGCAGCGTAAGCGGGAGGATCCAAGAGACCCAGTACTTC
J gene: TRBJ1-2; CDR3 length: 13; D gene: -; V gene: TRBV19; clone size: -; CDR3 protein: CASSWGANYGYTF; CDR3 DNA: TGTGCCAGTAGTTGGGGAGCTAACTATGGCTACACCTTC
J gene: TRBJ1-4; CDR3 length: 15; D gene: -; V gene: TRBV30; clone size: -; CDR3 protein: CAWSPIIGKGEKLFF; CDR3 DNA: TGTGCCTGGAGTCCTATTATTGGAAAGGGGGAAAAACTGTTTTTT
J gene: TRBJ1-5; CDR3 length: 15; D gene: -; V gene: TRBV28; clone size: once; CDR3 protein: CASGDMDYGGEPQHF; CDR3 DNA: TGTGCCAGCGGAGACATGGACTACGGAGGCGAGCCCCAGCATTTT
J gene: TRBJ2-2; CDR3 length: 16; D gene: TRBD2; V gene: TRBV5-4; clone size: -; CDR3 protein: CASSSKERGLAGELFF; CDR3 DNA: TGTGCCAGCAGCTCTAAGGAGCGGGGTCTGGCCGGGGAGCTGTTTTTT
J gene: TRBJ1-1; CDR3 length: 14; D gene: -; V gene: TRBV7-9; clone size: -; CDR3 protein: CASSDPGPNTEAFF; CDR3 DNA: TGTGCCAGCAGCGACCCAGGGCCGAACACTGAAGCTTTCTTT
J gene: TRBJ1-2; CDR3 length: 12; D gene: -; V gene: TRBV12-3/TRBV12-4; clone size: -; CDR3 protein: CASSLEGYGYTF; CDR3 DNA: TGTGCCAGCAGTTTGGAGGGCTATGGCTACACCTTC
J gene: TRBJ2-2; CDR3 length: 13; D gene: -; V gene: TRBV29-1; clone size: -; CDR3 protein: CSVEKGVTGELFF; CDR3 DNA: TGCAGCGTTGAAAAAGGGGTGACCGGGGAGCTGTTTTTT
J gene: TRBJ2-7; CDR3 length: 15; D gene: TRBD2; V gene: TRBV3-1/TRBV3-2; clone size: -; CDR3 protein: CASSQGGGRAQEQYF; CDR3 DNA: TGTGCCAGCAGCCAAGGGGGCGGGAGGGCCCAGGAGCAGTACTTC
J gene: TRBJ2-3; CDR3 length: 15; D gene: TRBD2; V gene: TRBV28; clone size: -; CDR3 protein: CASSYQAGDTDTQYF; CDR3 DNA: TGTGCCAGCAGTTACCAAGCGGGAGATACAGATACGCAGTATTTT
J gene: TRBJ2-7; CDR3 length: 15; D gene: TRBD1; V gene: TRBV4-3; clone size: -; CDR3 protein: CASSQRETGGYEQYF; CDR3 DNA: TGCGCCAGCAGCCAACGCGAGACAGGGGGCTACGAGCAGTACTTC
J gene: TRBJ1-6; CDR3 length: 14; D gene: TRBD1; V gene: TRBV30; clone size: -; CDR3 protein: CAWSLGDRNSPLHF; CDR3 DNA: TGTGCCTGGAGTCTCGGGGACAGGAATTCACCCCTCCACTTT
J gene: TRBJ2-1; CDR3 length: 15; D gene: TRBD1; V gene: TRBV6-5; clone size: few; CDR3 protein: CASRRTGAFYNEQFF; CDR3 DNA: TGTGCCAGCAGGAGGACAGGGGCGTTTTACAATGAGCAGTTCTTC
J gene: TRBJ2-3; CDR3 length: 15; D gene: TRBD1; V gene: TRBV24-1; clone size: -; CDR3 protein: CATSEGQKSTDTQYF; CDR3 DNA: TGTGCCACCAGTGAGGGACAGAAAAGCACAGATACGCAGTATTTT
J gene: TRBJ1-1; CDR3 length: 14; D gene: -; V gene: TRBV11-2; clone size: -; CDR3 protein: CASSLGAGNTEAFF; CDR3 DNA: TGTGCCAGCAGCTTAGGGGCAGGGAACACTGAAGCTTTCTTT
J gene: TRBJ2-7; CDR3 length: 12; D gene: -; V gene: TRBV7-2; clone size: -; CDR3 protein: CASSSAGREQYF; CDR3 DNA: TGTGCCAGCAGCTCCGCAGGGCGCGAGCAGTACTTC
J gene: TRBJ2-3; CDR3 length: 14; D gene: -; V gene: TRBV5-1; clone size: -; CDR3 protein: CASSFQGYADTQYF; CDR3 DNA: TGCGCCAGCAGCTTTCAGGGGTACGCGGATACGCAGTATTTT
J gene: TRBJ2-5; CDR3 length: 14; D gene: -; V gene: TRBV19; clone size: -; CDR3 protein: CASSIRQGQETQYF; CDR3 DNA: TGTGCCAGTAGTATAAGGCAGGGCCAGGAGACCCAGTACTTC
J gene: TRBJ2-7; CDR3 length: 15; D gene: TRBD2; V gene: TRBV4-2; clone size: -; CDR3 protein: CASSQGTGGDYEQYF; CDR3 DNA: TGTGCCAGCAGCCAAGGAACGGGAGGAGACTACGAGCAGTACTTC
J gene: TRBJ2-1; CDR3 length: 12; D gene: TRBD2; V gene: TRBV27; clone size: once; CDR3 protein: CASSLAGDEQFF; CDR3 DNA: TGTGCCAGCAGTTTAGCGGGAGATGAGCAGTTCTTC
J gene: TRBJ2-7; CDR3 length: 14; D gene: -; V gene: TRBV6-4; clone size: -; CDR3 protein: CASSEEGGGYEQYF; CDR3 DNA: TGTGCCAGCAGTGAAGAGGGGGGGGGATACGAGCAGTACTTC
J gene: TRBJ1-6; CDR3 length: 15; D gene: -; V gene: TRBV7-2; clone size: -; CDR3 protein: CASSPTNRNNSPLHF; CDR3 DNA: TGTGCCAGCAGCCCAACGAACAGGAATAATTCACCCCTCCACTTT
J gene: TRBJ2-5; CDR3 length: 14; D gene: -; V gene: TRBV11-2; clone size: -; CDR3 protein: CASSFAPKEETQYF; CDR3 DNA: TGTGCCAGCAGCTTCGCCCCCAAGGAGGAGACCCAGTACTTC
J gene: TRBJ2-5; CDR3 length: 11; D gene: -; V gene: TRBV4-1; clone size: many; CDR3 protein: CASSQSRLMYF; CDR3 DNA: TGCGCCAGCAGCCAATCTAGACTTATGTACTTC
J gene: TRBJ2-7; CDR3 length: 14; D gene: -; V gene: TRBV11-2; clone size: -; CDR3 protein: CASSLDWGRYEQYF; CDR3 DNA: TGTGCCAGCAGCTTAGATTGGGGGCGCTACGAGCAGTACTTC
J gene: TRBJ2-3; CDR3 length: 14; D gene: TRBD1; V gene: TRBV12-5; clone size: -; CDR3 protein: CASGLGDSTDTQYF; CDR3 DNA: TGTGCTAGTGGTTTGGGGGACAGTACAGATACGCAGTATTTT
J gene: TRBJ2-6; CDR3 length: 13; D gene: -; V gene: TRBV7-9; clone size: -; CDR3 protein: CASSLGGANVLTF; CDR3 DNA: TGTGCCAGCAGCCTCGGGGGGGCCAACGTCCTGACTTTC
J gene: TRBJ2-2; CDR3 length: 14; D gene: -; V gene: TRBV2; clone size: -; CDR3 protein: CASRTTIAPGELFF; CDR3 DNA: TGTGCCAGCAGGACCACTATAGCGCCCGGGGAGCTGTTTTTT
J gene: TRBJ2-6; CDR3 length: 16; D gene: TRBD1; V gene: TRBV7-2; clone size: -; CDR3 protein: CASSRIGTAGANVLTF; CDR3 DNA: TGTGCCAGCAGCCGTATAGGGACAGCTGGGGCCAACGTCCTGACTTTC
J gene: TRBJ2-5; CDR3 length: 13; D gene: TRBD1; V gene: TRBV3-1/TRBV3-2; clone size: -; CDR3 protein: CASSQGPGGQGYF; CDR3 DNA: TGTGCCAGCAGCCAAGGACCCGGAGGACAGGGGTACTTC
J gene: TRBJ2-4; CDR3 length: 17; D gene: -; V gene: TRBV6-1; clone size: -; CDR3 protein: CASGAGEGRIAKNIQYF; CDR3 DNA: TGTGCCAGCGGTGCAGGGGAGGGGCGGATAGCCAAAAACATTCAGTACTTC
J gene: TRBJ2-7; CDR3 length: 13; D gene: -; V gene: TRBV5-4; clone size: -; CDR3 protein: CASSLGYSYEQYF; CDR3 DNA: TGTGCCAGCAGCTTGGGTTACTCCTACGAGCAGTACTTC
J gene: TRBJ2-1; CDR3 length: 12; D gene: -; V gene: TRBV7-8; clone size: -; CDR3 protein: CASSRRLGEQFF; CDR3 DNA: TGTGCCAGCAGCCGACGACTAGGTGAGCAGTTCTTC
J gene: TRBJ2-1; CDR3 length: 15; D gene: TRBD2; V gene: TRBV24-1; clone size: -; CDR3 protein: CATSDRTSGRHEQFF; CDR3 DNA: TGTGCCACCAGTGACCGAACTAGCGGGAGGCATGAGCAGTTCTTC
J gene: TRBJ2-1; CDR3 length: 17; D gene: TRBD2; V gene: TRBV14; clone size: -; CDR3 protein: CASSQPTTSGSRNEQFF; CDR3 DNA: TGTGCCAGCAGCCAACCGACGACTAGCGGGAGCCGCAATGAGCAGTTCTTC
J gene: TRBJ1-5; CDR3 length: 14; D gene: -; V gene: TRBV27; clone size: -; CDR3 protein: CASSLAGVGQPQHF; CDR3 DNA: TGTGCCAGCAGTTTAGCCGGGGTGGGTCAGCCCCAGCATTTT
J gene: TRBJ1-2; CDR3 length: 14; D gene: TRBD1; V gene: TRBV6-6; clone size: few; CDR3 protein: CASSYQGAGYGYTF; CDR3 DNA: TGTGCCAGCAGTTATCAGGGGGCGGGTTATGGCTACACCTTC
J gene: TRBJ1-4; CDR3 length: 14; D gene: TRBD1; V gene: TRBV5-1; clone size: -; CDR3 protein: CASSEGQYNEKLFF; CDR3 DNA: TGCGCCAGCAGCGAGGGACAGTATAATGAAAAACTGTTTTTT
J gene: TRBJ2-5; CDR3 length: 13; D gene: -; V gene: TRBV12-3/TRBV12-4; clone size: -; CDR3 protein: CASRRDSQETQYF; CDR3 DNA: TGTGCCAGCAGGCGCGACTCACAAGAGACCCAGTACTTC